This TCR beta chain was documented in a study of CD8 T cells in ankylosing spondylitis. Germline-derived CDR1 and CDR2 are DFQATT and SNEGSKA (reference sequence). This CDR3 is 14 amino acids long. Trimming took 0 bases from V and 0 from J, leaving 9 bases between them. Each CDR3 protein is one row after TCRdb ran MiXCR on the 5' RACE reads. The sample lists some 250,000 distinct CDR3 sequences; 20% to 30% were seen once. The sequencing sample was made of blood, either unsorted or a sorted T cell fraction (not recorded which). The source is a male donor with ankylosing spondylitis or in good health (not recorded which). This sequence joins TRBV20-1 and TRBJ2-7; D call uncertain. CDR3 coding DNA: TGCAGTGCTAGAGATCCTCTGAGCTCCTACGAGCAGTACTTC. Translating it yields CSARDPLSSYEQYF.